A selection of T cell receptor beta chains follows, all from one sample in a study of cytomegalovirus exposure and HLA in healthy donors. The method was immunoSEQ multiplex PCR; TCRdb's version includes in-frame clones alone and lacks a portion of them. The sample lists over 110,000 clones, around 87% occurring once. Sequencing input: PBMCs. These receptors all come from a man aged 18 to 30 in good health and CMV-seropositive. CDR3s include the opening cysteine and the closing phenylalanine or tryptophan. The D gene is left open where the match is weak. Expanded clones get a size class; other rows say once, few or many, or leave the size out.

len	abundance	j_gene	v_gene	d_gene	CDR3aa	CDR3nt
15	.	TRBJ1-2	TRBV9	TRBD1	CASSSRTDRVGGYTF	TGTGCCAGCAGCTCTAGAACGGACAGGGTGGGAGGCTACACCTTC
16	.	TRBJ2-2	TRBV7-8	TRBD2	CASSLALRGFTGELFF	TGTGCCAGCAGCTTAGCTTTGCGGGGGTTCACCGGGGAGCTGTTTTTT
17	.	TRBJ2-7	TRBV5-1	TRBD1	CASSLEISGQGIDEQYF	TGCGCCAGCAGCTTGGAGATCTCAGGACAGGGGATTGACGAGCAGTACTTC
15	.	TRBJ1-1	TRBV5-4	.	CASSLEGHGDTEAFF	TGTGCCAGCAGCTTGGAAGGTCACGGGGACACTGAAGCTTTCTTT
14	.	TRBJ1-2	TRBV28	.	CASSTGTGNNGYTF	TGTGCCAGCAGTACTGGTACAGGGAATAATGGCTACACCTTC
14	.	TRBJ1-4	TRBV2	.	CASSKLSMEGKLFF	TGTGCCAGCAGTAAACTAAGCATGGAGGGAAAACTGTTTTTT
16	.	TRBJ2-5	TRBV6-5	TRBD1	CASSFLPGQGRETQYF	TGTGCCAGCAGTTTCTTGCCGGGACAGGGGAGAGAGACCCAGTACTTC
14	.	TRBJ1-2	TRBV11-2	.	CASSLAFPNYGYTF	TGTGCCAGCAGCTTAGCCTTCCCCAACTATGGCTACACCTTC
15	.	TRBJ2-7	TRBV6-1	TRBD2	CASSDELAGVYEQYF	TGTGCCAGCAGTGACGAACTAGCGGGAGTATACGAGCAGTACTTC
13	.	TRBJ2-7	TRBV5-6	.	CASSFPGPSSQYF	TGTGCCAGCAGCTTTCCGGGTCCATCTTCGCAGTACTTC
15	.	TRBJ2-2	TRBV6-1	TRBD1	CATTYWTGGTGELFF	TGTGCCACCACGTACTGGACAGGGGGCACCGGGGAGCTGTTTTTT
14	few	TRBJ1-1	TRBV6-1	.	CASSDFRQSEEAFF	TGTGCCAGCAGTGATTTCAGGCAGAGTGAAGAAGCTTTCTTT
17	.	TRBJ1-5	TRBV5-1	TRBD1	CASSLWGVGTDNQPQHF	TGCGCCAGCAGCTTGTGGGGCGTTGGGACAGACAATCAGCCCCAGCATTTT
15	.	TRBJ2-1	TRBV5-6	.	CASRPAGRPYNEQFF	TGTGCCAGCAGACCGGCGGGCCGCCCTTACAATGAGCAGTTCTTC
15	.	TRBJ1-5	TRBV15	TRBD1	CATSVGQGVYQPQHF	TGTGCCACCAGTGTGGGACAGGGGGTGTATCAGCCCCAGCATTTT
14	.	TRBJ2-5	TRBV2	TRBD1	CASSGDRYQETQYF	TGTGCCAGCAGTGGGGACAGATACCAAGAGACCCAGTACTTC
15	.	TRBJ2-7	TRBV21-1	.	CASSTTGGMGYEQYF	TGTGCCAGCAGCACGACAGGGGGAATGGGGTACGAGCAGTACTTC
15	.	TRBJ2-3	TRBV2	TRBD2	CASSGGGSPTDTQYF	TGTGCCAGCAGTGGGGGCGGGAGCCCCACAGATACGCAGTATTTT
16	.	TRBJ2-7	TRBV6-5	TRBD2	CASSYRTSDSSYEQYF	TGTGCCAGCAGTTACCGTACTAGCGACAGCTCCTACGAGCAGTACTTC
16	.	TRBJ2-5	TRBV5-4	.	CASSAPGRVAQETQYF	TGTGCCAGCAGCGCCCCGGGTCGGGTAGCACAAGAGACCCAGTACTTC
14	.	TRBJ2-7	TRBV14	.	CASSQGSQQVEQYF	TGTGCCAGCAGCCAGGGCAGCCAACAGGTCGAGCAGTACTTC
17	.	TRBJ1-2	TRBV28	TRBD1	CASNLGQGESLYYGYTF	TGTGCCAGCAACTTGGGGCAGGGGGAATCACTATACTATGGCTACACCTTC
14	.	TRBJ2-3	TRBV29-1	.	CSVVTMYGTDTQYF	TGCAGCGTCGTGACAATGTATGGCACAGATACGCAGTATTTT
15	.	TRBJ2-1	TRBV5-4	TRBD2	CASSSCSGILCEQFF	TGTGCCAGCAGCTCCTGTAGCGGGATTTTGTGTGAGCAGTTCTTC
13	.	TRBJ2-1	TRBV9	.	CASSVVRGGEQFF	TGTGCCAGCAGCGTAGTAAGGGGGGGTGAGCAGTTCTTC
12	.	TRBJ1-5	TRBV18	.	CASSRTAQPQHF	TGTGCCAGCTCTAGGACAGCCCAGCCCCAGCATTTT
15	.	TRBJ2-7	TRBV6-9	.	CASSYERGGSYEQYF	TGTGCCAGCAGTTATGAAAGGGGGGGGTCCTACGAGCAGTACTTC
14	.	TRBJ2-1	TRBV28	TRBD1	CASGSGGRVNEQFF	TGTGCCAGCGGATCAGGGGGAAGGGTCAATGAGCAGTTCTTC
15	.	TRBJ1-2	TRBV6-6	TRBD1	CASKDSTGAIYGYTF	TGTGCCAGCAAAGACTCGACAGGGGCGATCTATGGCTACACCTTC
15	.	TRBJ1-4	TRBV18	.	CASSPTRQEVEKLFF	TGTGCCAGCTCACCAACAAGGCAGGAGGTTGAAAAACTGTTTTTT